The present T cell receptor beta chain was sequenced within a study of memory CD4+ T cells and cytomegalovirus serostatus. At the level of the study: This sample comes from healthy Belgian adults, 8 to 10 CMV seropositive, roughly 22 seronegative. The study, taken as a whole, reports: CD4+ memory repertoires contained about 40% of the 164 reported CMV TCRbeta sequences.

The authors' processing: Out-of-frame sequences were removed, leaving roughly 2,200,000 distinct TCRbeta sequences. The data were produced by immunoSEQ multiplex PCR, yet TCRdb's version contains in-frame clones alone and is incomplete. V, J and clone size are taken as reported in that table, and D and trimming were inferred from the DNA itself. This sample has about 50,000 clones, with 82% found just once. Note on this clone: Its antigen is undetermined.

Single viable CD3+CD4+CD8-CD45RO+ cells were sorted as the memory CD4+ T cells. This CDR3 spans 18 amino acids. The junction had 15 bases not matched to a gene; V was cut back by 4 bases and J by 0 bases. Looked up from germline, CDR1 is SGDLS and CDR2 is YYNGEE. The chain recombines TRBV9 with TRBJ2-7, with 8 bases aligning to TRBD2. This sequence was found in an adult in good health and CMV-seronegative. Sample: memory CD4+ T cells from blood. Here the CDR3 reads CASSPRAGALQSSYEQYF. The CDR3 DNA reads TGTGCCAGCAGCCCGAGAGCGGGGGCCCTCCAAAGCTCCTACGAGCAGTACTTC.